A selection of T cell receptor beta chains follows, all from one sample in a study of blood T cell repertoires in COVID-19. Sequencing used immunoSEQ multiplex PCR; TCRdb keeps in-frame clones, though not all of them. The data contain around 310,000 clones, nearly 90% of them singletons. Specimen: peripheral blood. The origin of the receptors is a woman in her thirties or forties with COVID-19, enrolled during active disease. CDR3s include the opening cysteine and the closing phenylalanine or tryptophan. The order of the fields is V gene, D gene, J gene, clone size, CDR3 length, CDR3 DNA, CDR3 protein. D genes are given only for firm matches. Clone size is given for some rows only: seen once, a few or many times, or a class if the clone is expanded.

TRBV5-5	NA	TRBJ1-3	NA	15	TGTGCCAGCAGCTCAGCAGGGTACTCTGGAAACACCATATATTTT	CASSSAGYSGNTIYF
TRBV30	NA	TRBJ2-7	NA	14	TGTGCCTGGAGTCCAACCCTTACAGGCAACGAGCAGTACTTC	CAWSPTLTGNEQYF
TRBV19	TRBD1	TRBJ1-5	once	15	TGTGCCAGTAGTACGACAGGGTCGAGCAATCAGCCCCAGCATTTT	CASSTTGSSNQPQHF
TRBV29-1	TRBD1	TRBJ2-7	NA	15	TGCAGCGTTGAAGCCCCGGGACAGGGGTATGTAGAGCAGTACTTC	CSVEAPGQGYVEQYF
TRBV10-2	NA	TRBJ2-1	NA	13	TGCGCCAGCAGTGAAAGGTCGGGAAATGAGCAGTTCTTC	CASSERSGNEQFF
TRBV28	TRBD1	TRBJ1-5	once	14	TGTGCCAGTGTTACAGGGGGCTTAATTCAGCCCCAGCATTTT	CASVTGGLIQPQHF
TRBV3-1/TRBV3-2	TRBD1	TRBJ1-5	NA	15	TGTGCCAGCAGCCGCGGGACAGGGTCATATCAGCCCCAGCATTTT	CASSRGTGSYQPQHF
TRBV19	TRBD1	TRBJ2-2	NA	14	TGTGCCAGTAGTATAAGGGACAGGGGGCAGGCGCTGTTTTTT	CASSIRDRGQALFF
TRBV5-4	NA	TRBJ2-2	NA	13	TGTGCCAGCAGCTACGGACTGACCGGGGAGCTGTTTTTT	CASSYGLTGELFF
TRBV20-1	NA	TRBJ2-7	NA	17	TGCAGTGCTAGTTCCACCCGGGACTCCACGGACTCCTACGAGCAGTACTTC	CSASSTRDSTDSYEQYF
TRBV4-1	TRBD1	TRBJ1-5	NA	16	TGCGCCAGCAGCCAAGATCGGGGACAGGGTTTCCAGCCCCAGCATTTT	CASSQDRGQGFQPQHF
TRBV7-8	TRBD2	TRBJ2-7	NA	15	TGTGCCAGCAGCTTAGGCACTAGCGGGAGAGACGAGCAGTACTTC	CASSLGTSGRDEQYF
TRBV15	TRBD1	TRBJ1-6	once	16	TGTGCCACCAGCAGAGGATCCGGACAGGGGAATTCACCCCTCCACTTT	CATSRGSGQGNSPLHF
TRBV28	NA	TRBJ1-5	NA	15	TGTGCCAGCAGTTCCAACCCCCCCGCGTATCAGCCCCAGCATTTT	CASSSNPPAYQPQHF
TRBV5-1	TRBD1	TRBJ2-5	few	13	TGCGCCAGCAGCAGGGGACAGCAAGAGACCCAGTACTTC	CASSRGQQETQYF
TRBV11-3	NA	TRBJ2-3	NA	15	TGTGCCAGCAGCAAAGGGGGATTCATCACAGATACGCAGTATTTT	CASSKGGFITDTQYF
TRBV21-1	NA	TRBJ1-6	NA	18	TGTGCCAGCAGCAAAAAAGGAGACAGTCCGATCGCTCATTCACCCCTCCACTTT	CASSKKGDSPIAHSPLHF
TRBV3-1/TRBV3-2	TRBD1	TRBJ2-1	NA	15	TGTGCCAGCAGCCGGACAGGGGGCGCATTGAATGAGCAGTTCTTC	CASSRTGGALNEQFF
TRBV6-2/TRBV6-3	NA	TRBJ2-2	few	16	TGTGCCAGCAGTACCTTGGAGAGGGCCCCAGCCGGGGAGCTGTTTTTT	CASSTLERAPAGELFF
TRBV10-2	NA	TRBJ1-1	NA	13	TGCGCCAGCAACCGGGGGGCCTCCACTGAAGCTTTCTTT	CASNRGASTEAFF
TRBV5-4	TRBD1	TRBJ2-1	NA	13	TGTGCCAGCAGCCCAGGGGGTAGGAATGAGCAGTTCTTC	CASSPGGRNEQFF
TRBV10-3	TRBD2	TRBJ2-1	NA	16	TGTGCCATCAGTACCGGGACTAGCGGGGGATCCGGTGAGCAGTTCTTC	CAISTGTSGGSGEQFF
TRBV30	NA	TRBJ1-5	NA	14	TGTGCCTGGACTAATAACACAGGGCGGCAGCCCCAGCATTTT	CAWTNNTGRQPQHF
TRBV5-5	TRBD1	TRBJ1-6	NA	15	TGTGCCAGCAGCTTCCGGGACAGGGATAATTCACCCCTCCACTTT	CASSFRDRDNSPLHF
TRBV5-1	NA	TRBJ2-1	NA	14	TGCGCCAGCGGGAGCGAGAGCTCCTACAATGAGCAGTTCTTC	CASGSESSYNEQFF
TRBV11-2	TRBD1	TRBJ1-1	NA	15	TGTGCCAGCAGCTTTACAGGGGCCTTAAACACTGAAGCTTTCTTT	CASSFTGALNTEAFF
TRBV4-2	NA	TRBJ1-1	NA	15	TGTGCCAGCAGCCAAGGGGGCGCGAGATACACTGAAGCTTTCTTT	CASSQGGARYTEAFF
TRBV14	NA	TRBJ1-1	NA	12	TGTGCCAGCAGCAACAGGAACACTGAAGCTTTCTTT	CASSNRNTEAFF
TRBV5-4	NA	TRBJ2-2	few	13	TGTGCCAGCAGCTTACAGGACACCGGGGAGCTGTTTTTT	CASSLQDTGELFF
TRBV28	TRBD1	TRBJ2-5	NA	15	TGTGCCAGCAGTCTCCGACAGGGAGCAGGGGAGACCCAGTACTTC	CASSLRQGAGETQYF
TRBV6-4	TRBD1	TRBJ1-1	NA	13	TGTGCCAGCAGTGAAACCAGTCAGGGGGCTGCTTTCTTT	CASSETSQGAAFF
TRBV28	TRBD2	TRBJ2-7	once	15	TGTGCCAGCAGTTTCAGCGGGGGGACCTCCTACGAGCAGTACTTC	CASSFSGGTSYEQYF
TRBV5-8	NA	TRBJ2-3	once	15	TGTGCCAGCAGCACCGGACTGCCGAGCACAGATACGCAGTATTTT	CASSTGLPSTDTQYF
TRBV27	NA	TRBJ1-6	NA	15	TGTGCCAGCAGTTTGGGGAGCTCCTATAATTCACCCCTCCACTTT	CASSLGSSYNSPLHF
TRBV2	TRBD1	TRBJ2-2	NA	14	TGTGCCAGCAGGGAGGACAGGGGCGCTGGGGAGCTGTTTTTT	CASREDRGAGELFF
TRBV11-2	NA	TRBJ2-7	NA	13	TGTGCCAGCAGTCGAGGTTACTCCTACGAGCAGTACTTC	CASSRGYSYEQYF
TRBV9	NA	TRBJ1-5	NA	14	TGTGCCAGCAGCGTAGGGGACACTATACAGCCCCAGCATTTT	CASSVGDTIQPQHF
TRBV28	NA	TRBJ1-5	NA	15	TGTGCCAGCAGCCCCGGTGGAGGGGGCAATCAGCCCCAGCATTTT	CASSPGGGGNQPQHF
TRBV11-2	NA	TRBJ1-2	NA	14	TGTGCCAGCAGCCCTTGGGCAGACCCTCTGAGCTACACCTTC	CASSPWADPLSYTF
TRBV19	TRBD1	TRBJ1-1	NA	16	TGTGCCAGTAGGGTCAGGGGGGTAAAGGTGAACACTGAAGCTTTCTTT	CASRVRGVKVNTEAFF
TRBV7-2	NA	TRBJ2-7	NA	14	TGTGCCAGCAGCTTAGGGTCCAGTTCCTACGAGCAGTACTTC	CASSLGSSSYEQYF